The present T cell receptor (beta chain) was sequenced within a study of blood T cell repertoires in COVID-19 (dated by TCRdb to about 2020). The study in broad terms: Samples from collaborators originated in the United States, Italy and Spain and spanned both the acute and convalescent phases of COVID-19. The samples were drawn from the first 160 participants of the ongoing ImmuneRACE study and from 1,254 subjects provided by 6 global collaborators. Where HLA class I and class II types were available, the types were taken from metadata supplied by the sample provider, not from assay-based typing. A freely available public database, intended as a resource for researchers studying the immune response to SARS-CoV-2, is where the repertoires were released. The material from the prospective study consisted of cDNA or gDNA derived from T cells, B-cell-depleted T cells, or PBMCs. The sample metadata nearly always contained a de-identified subject ID, COVID-19 status, age in years and sex. Subjects who had been exposed to COVID-19, were actively infected with it, or had recovered from it provided the deeply sampled blood TCRbeta repertoires that made up the dataset. Study-wide conclusions, independent of this receptor: The quantity of clinical and demographic metadata differed by source and by participant and was supplied without curation.

One collaborating source in Seattle enrolled patients while the patients were actively infected and followed the patients over time throughout the course of disease. The collaborating institutions used their own protocols to collect whole blood in K2EDTA tubes. Collaborator samples were shipped for TCRbeta analysis as frozen whole blood, isolated PBMCs, or DNA extracted from either sample type. TCRbeta CDR3 regions were amplified from genomic DNA using the immunoSEQ Assay, a bias-controlled multiplex PCR. Processing in the source paper ran as follows. The number of nucleated cells in each sample was estimated from the amplification of reference gene primers within the assay. To quantify the absolute abundance of each unique TCRbeta CDR3 rearrangement, sequence reads were collapsed and filtered. For each sample, productive Simpson clonality was calculated by taking the square root of Simpson's diversity index across productive rearrangements. Held by TCRdb, this immuneACCESS table contains in-frame sequences only and omits some clones. Under half of the omission traces to an unresolved V gene where checked; the cause of the rest is unknown. V, J and clone size were drawn from that table, and D and trimming were deduced from the DNA. The sample records roughly 200,000 clones, over 75% of which are singletons. The top ten constitute over 15% of the sample.

Comments on this clone: What antigen it recognizes has not been identified. The record has no base qualities; no much larger clone is one base away.

Between the V and J ends, shortened by 0 bases and 4 bases respectively, the junction contains 16 bases. The CDR3 starts with the cysteine, ends with the phenylalanine, and has 18 residues. Solely the CDR3 DNA is kept, with 54 bases framed from the first base. Sequenced material: peripheral blood. The chain couples TRBV23-1 to TRBJ1-6; confidence is insufficient to name the D gene. TRBV23-1 has ORF status, its function being uncertain. This clonotype was obtained from a person between 65 and 79 years old with COVID-19, enrolled during active disease. The CDR3 protein is CASSQSRKDRKYNSPLHF. The DNA sequence is given as TGCGCCAGCAGTCAATCGAGGAAGGATCGCAAGTATAATTCACCCCTCCACTTT.